This TCR beta chain originates from a study of control samples from healthy donors and cancer patients. The repertoire was sequenced with immunoSEQ multiplex PCR; TCRdb's copy has only in-frame clones and lacks some. The sample records 150,000 to 200,000 clones, more than 90% being singletons. Germline loops: CDR1 SGHAT, CDR2 FQNNGV. The CDR3 extends over 14 amino acids. Trimming stripped 4 bases from V and 1 base from J, with 10 bases between. This chain uses TRBV11-2 with TRBJ1-1; possible D gene TRBD1, 6 bases. This TCR was recovered from a man under 40 in good health. The sample consisted of blood. CDR3 nucleotide sequence: TGTGCCAGCAGCTCCATGACAGGGAACACTGAAGCTTTCTTT. Its protein product is CASSSMTGNTEAFF.